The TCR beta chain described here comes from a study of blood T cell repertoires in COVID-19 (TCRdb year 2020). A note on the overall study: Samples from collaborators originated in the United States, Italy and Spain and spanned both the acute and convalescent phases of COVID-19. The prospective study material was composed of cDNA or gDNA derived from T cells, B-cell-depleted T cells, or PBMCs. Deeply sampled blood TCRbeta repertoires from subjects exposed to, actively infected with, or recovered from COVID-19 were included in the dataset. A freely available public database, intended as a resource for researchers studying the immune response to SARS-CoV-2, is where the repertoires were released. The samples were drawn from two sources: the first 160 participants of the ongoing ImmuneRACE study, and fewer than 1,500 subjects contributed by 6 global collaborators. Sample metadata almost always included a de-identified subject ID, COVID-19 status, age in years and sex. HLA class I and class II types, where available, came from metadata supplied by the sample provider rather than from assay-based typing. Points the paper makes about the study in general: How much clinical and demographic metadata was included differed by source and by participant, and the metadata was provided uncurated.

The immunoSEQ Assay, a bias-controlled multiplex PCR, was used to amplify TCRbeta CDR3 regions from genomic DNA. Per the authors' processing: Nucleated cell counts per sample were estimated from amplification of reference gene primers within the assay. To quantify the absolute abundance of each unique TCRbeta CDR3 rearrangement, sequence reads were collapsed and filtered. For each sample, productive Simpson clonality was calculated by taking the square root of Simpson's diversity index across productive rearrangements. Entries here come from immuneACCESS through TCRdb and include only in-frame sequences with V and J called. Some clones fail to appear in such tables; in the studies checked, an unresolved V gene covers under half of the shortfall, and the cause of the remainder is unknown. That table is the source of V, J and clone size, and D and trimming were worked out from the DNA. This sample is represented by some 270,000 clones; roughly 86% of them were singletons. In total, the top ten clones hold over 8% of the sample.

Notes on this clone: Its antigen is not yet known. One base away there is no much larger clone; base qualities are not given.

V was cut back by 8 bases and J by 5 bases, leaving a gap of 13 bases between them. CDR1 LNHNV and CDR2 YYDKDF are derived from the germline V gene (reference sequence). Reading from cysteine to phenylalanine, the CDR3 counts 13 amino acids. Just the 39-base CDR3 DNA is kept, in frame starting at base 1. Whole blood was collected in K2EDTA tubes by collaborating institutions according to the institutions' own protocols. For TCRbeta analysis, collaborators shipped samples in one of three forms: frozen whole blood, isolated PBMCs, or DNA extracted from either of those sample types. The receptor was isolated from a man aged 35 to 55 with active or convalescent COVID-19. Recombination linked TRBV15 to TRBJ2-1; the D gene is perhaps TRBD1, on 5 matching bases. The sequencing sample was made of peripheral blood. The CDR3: CATAYSDNNEQFF. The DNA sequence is TGTGCCACCGCCTACTCGGACAACAATGAGCAGTTCTTC.